This TCR beta chain was sequenced for a study of blood T cell repertoires in COVID-19. Study information: The United States, Italy and Spain were the sources of the acute and convalescent COVID-19 samples. PBMCs, B-cell-depleted T cells, or T cells were the source of the cDNA or gDNA that made up the material.

As processed by the authors: Using reference gene primer amplification, nucleated cell counts were estimated. The method was immunoSEQ multiplex PCR; TCRdb's version includes in-frame clones alone and lacks a portion of them. V, J and clone size were drawn from that table, and D and trimming were deduced from the DNA. The profile shows about 53,000 clones, 75% to 90% of them singletons. This CDR3 contains 15 residues. Germline CDR1 SGDLS, CDR2 YYNGEE. J was trimmed by 2 bases and V by 4 bases; bases with no gene match: 7. This receptor was obtained from a man aged 80 or over with acute or convalescent COVID-19. The sequencing sample was made of peripheral blood. The J gene is TRBJ1-2, the V gene TRBV9; 8 nucleotides align to TRBD1. CDR3 sequence (DNA): TGTGCCAGCAGCCCAGGGGGCATGCAAAACTATGGCTACACCTTC. It encodes CASSPGGMQNYGYTF.